A selection of T cell receptor beta chains follows, all from one sample in a study of blood T cell repertoires in COVID-19. Assay: immunoSEQ multiplex PCR; the TCRdb copy retains only in-frame clones and omits some. The data show about 140,000 clones, 87% seen once. The material sequenced was peripheral blood. Every receptor here comes from a woman between 45 and 60 years old with acute or convalescent COVID-19. The CDR3 runs from the conserved cysteine through the conserved F or W. The D gene is left open where the match is weak. Size values are once, few and many counts, or a class for expanded clones, and some rows have none.

size	D	J	V	CDR3	DNA
few	-	TRBJ1-2	TRBV5-4	CASSYGQNYGYTF	TGTGCCAGCAGCTACGGACAGAACTATGGCTACACCTTC
few	TRBD2	TRBJ2-7	TRBV6-4	CASNQLAGGSGEQYF	TGTGCCAGCAATCAACTAGCGGGTGGGAGCGGGGAGCAGTACTTC
-	TRBD1	TRBJ2-7	TRBV7-9	CASSLVGQGNYEQYF	TGTGCCAGCAGCTTAGTTGGACAGGGAAATTACGAGCAGTACTTC
-	TRBD1	TRBJ1-2	TRBV5-1	CASSDTGTGGSGYGYTF	TGCGCCAGCAGCGATACCGGGACAGGGGGCTCTGGCTATGGCTACACCTTC
-	TRBD1	TRBJ2-6	TRBV7-8	CASSARDRGSSGANVLTF	TGTGCCAGCAGCGCCCGGGACAGGGGGTCCTCTGGGGCCAACGTCCTGACTTTC
once	TRBD1	TRBJ1-2	TRBV11-2	CASSLGQGYYGYTF	TGTGCCAGCAGCTTGGGACAGGGGTACTATGGCTACACCTTC
-	TRBD2	TRBJ2-1	TRBV15	CATSLMTSGRKVVF	TGTGCCACCAGCCTTATGACTAGCGGGAGGAAGGTGGTCTTC
-	TRBD1	TRBJ1-2	TRBV27	CASSFRDSYGYTF	TGTGCCAGCAGTTTCCGGGACAGCTATGGCTACACCTTC
-	-	TRBJ2-7	TRBV7-3	CASSLLSGAPYEQYF	TGTGCCAGCAGCTTGTTGTCTGGGGCGCCCTACGAGCAGTACTTC
-	-	TRBJ1-5	TRBV9	CASSGDFSGQPQHF	TGTGCCAGCAGCGGGGACTTTTCAGGTCAGCCCCAGCATTTT
-	TRBD1	TRBJ1-1	TRBV5-5	CASTQGVDTEAFF	TGTGCCAGCACCCAGGGGGTGGACACTGAAGCTTTCTTT
-	-	TRBJ2-6	TRBV7-3	CASSLVLSGANVLTF	TGTGCCAGCAGCTTAGTACTATCTGGGGCCAACGTCCTGACTTTC
few	TRBD1	TRBJ1-1	TRBV3-1/TRBV3-2	CASSHTGGLNTEAFF	TGTGCCAGCAGCCATACAGGGGGATTGAACACTGAAGCTTTCTTT
-	TRBD1	TRBJ1-1	TRBV19	CASSEGTGNTEAFF	TGTGCCAGTAGTGAAGGGACAGGGAATACTGAAGCTTTCTTT
-	-	TRBJ1-1	TRBV14	CASSQFAGTTNTEAFF	TGTGCCAGCAGCCAATTCGCCGGGACAACCAACACTGAAGCTTTCTTT
-	TRBD1	TRBJ1-6	TRBV15	CATSKGTGGSPLHF	TGTGCCACCAGCAAAGGGACAGGGGGTTCACCCCTCCACTTT
-	-	TRBJ2-1	TRBV5-1	CASSLPQPYNEQFF	TGCGCCAGCAGCTTGCCACAGCCCTACAATGAGCAGTTCTTC
-	TRBD1	TRBJ2-3	TRBV27	CASRARSSQGARVDTQYF	TGTGCCAGCAGGGCCAGGAGTAGCCAGGGGGCGAGAGTTGATACGCAGTATTTT
-	-	TRBJ1-2	TRBV7-9	CASSLTVETVSSYGYTF	TGTGCCAGCAGCTTAACGGTTGAAACTGTCTCCTCCTATGGCTACACCTTC
-	-	TRBJ1-5	TRBV6-1	CASSEAIRGGEPQHF	TGTGCCAGCAGTGAAGCGATCCGGGGGGGAGAGCCCCAGCATTTT
-	-	TRBJ2-1	TRBV5-5	CASSLIPEAAVNNEQFF	TGTGCCAGCAGCTTGATACCAGAGGCGGCTGTTAACAATGAGCAGTTCTTC
-	-	TRBJ1-2	TRBV7-9	CASSSEYWGYTF	TGTGCCAGCAGCTCCGAGTACTGGGGCTACACCTTC
-	TRBD1	TRBJ2-2	TRBV19	CASSPTGLNTGELFF	TGTGCCAGTAGTCCGACAGGGTTGAACACCGGGGAGCTGTTTTTT
-	-	TRBJ2-7	TRBV21-1	CASSRGHLSSYEQYF	TGTGCCAGCAGCAGGGGACACTTGAGCTCCTACGAGCAGTACTTC
-	-	TRBJ1-2	TRBV2	CASSGAEISYTF	TGTGCCAGCAGTGGGGCAGAGATAAGCTACACCTTC
-	-	TRBJ1-5	TRBV12-3/TRBV12-4	CASSLLHQPQHF	TGTGCCAGCAGTTTATTACACCAGCCCCAGCATTTT
-	-	TRBJ1-5	TRBV27	CASSLQGQSNQPQHF	TGTGCCAGCAGCTTACAGGGTCAGAGCAATCAGCCCCAGCATTTT
-	-	TRBJ1-2	TRBV4-1	CASSQASVYGYTF	TGCGCCAGCAGCCAAGCGTCCGTCTATGGCTACACCTTC
-	-	TRBJ2-7	TRBV30	CAWRWGEGPYEQYF	TGTGCCTGGAGATGGGGAGAAGGTCCCTACGAGCAGTACTTC
-	-	TRBJ2-3	TRBV7-9	CASSDLLNGGPYTQYF	TGTGCCAGCAGCGACCTGTTAAACGGGGGGCCATATACGCAGTATTTT
-	-	TRBJ1-5	TRBV2	CASSEAAGDQPQHF	TGTGCCAGCAGTGAAGCGGCGGGGGATCAGCCCCAGCATTTT
-	TRBD1	TRBJ2-1	TRBV11-3	CASSTRQGGNEQFF	TGTGCCAGCAGCACTCGACAGGGGGGCAATGAGCAGTTCTTC
-	-	TRBJ1-4	TRBV19	CASSMSGSNEKLFF	TGTGCCAGTAGTATGTCAGGGTCTAATGAAAAACTGTTTTTT
-	TRBD1	TRBJ2-3	TRBV10-3	CAIMGQPTDTQYF	TGTGCCATCATGGGACAGCCAACAGATACGCAGTATTTT
-	TRBD1	TRBJ2-6	TRBV6-2/TRBV6-3	CASSLDLTGLSGANVLTF	TGTGCCAGCAGCCTAGACTTGACAGGGCTTTCTGGGGCCAACGTCCTGACTTTC
once	TRBD2	TRBJ2-1	TRBV6-2/TRBV6-3	CASSRTSGSPYNEQFF	TGTGCCAGCAGTCGGACTAGCGGGAGTCCCTACAATGAGCAGTTCTTC
-	-	TRBJ1-1	TRBV5-1	CACSTDTTDPEAFF	TGCGCCTGCAGCACCGACACAACTGACCCTGAAGCTTTCTTT
-	TRBD1	TRBJ2-5	TRBV29-1	CSVELGLTGGTETQYF	TGCAGCGTTGAGTTAGGCTTGACAGGGGGCACAGAGACCCAGTACTTC
-	-	TRBJ1-1	TRBV9	CASSVQGSNTEAFF	TGTGCCAGCAGCGTACAGGGCTCCAACACTGAAGCTTTCTTT
-	TRBD1	TRBJ1-1	TRBV2	CASSDKGQYSEAFF	TGTGCCAGCAGTGATAAGGGACAGTATTCTGAAGCTTTCTTT